This T cell receptor beta chain was sequenced during a study of blood T cell repertoires in COVID-19 (TCRdb year 2020). Background on the whole study: Collaborator samples came from the United States, Italy and Spain and covered acute and convalescent phases of COVID-19. The prospective study material was composed of cDNA or gDNA derived from T cells, B-cell-depleted T cells, or PBMCs. The dataset comprised deeply sampled blood TCRbeta repertoires from subjects exposed to, actively infected with, or recovered from COVID-19. The repertoires were released in a freely available public database meant as a resource for research on the immune response to SARS-CoV-2. Samples were obtained from the ongoing ImmuneRACE study (first 160 participants) and from approximately 1,200 subjects provided by 6 global collaborators. The sample metadata nearly always contained a de-identified subject ID, COVID-19 status, age in years and sex. Where available, HLA class I and class II types were obtained from metadata supplied by the sample provider rather than from assay-based typing. What the research found in general, with its limitations: Clinical and demographic metadata were provided uncurated, with the amount varying by source and participant.

Whole blood was collected in K2EDTA tubes by collaborating institutions according to the institutions' own protocols. Collaborator samples were shipped for TCRbeta analysis as frozen whole blood, isolated PBMCs, or DNA extracted from either sample type. Details on this clone: It has no known antigen specificity. Base quality data are lacking; no much larger clone is found one base away.

Including the terminal cysteine and phenylalanine, the CDR3 comprises 15 residues. The sequence is cut down to CDR3 DNA, 45 bases in frame from base 1. The germline V gene yields SGHTA for CDR1 and FQGNSA for CDR2. V is pruned by 5 bases and J by 6 bases, leaving 13 bases of the junction without a gene match. TCRbeta CDR3 regions were amplified from genomic DNA by means of the immunoSEQ Assay, a bias-controlled multiplex PCR. Regarding the original processing steps: Within the assay, amplification of reference gene primers was used to estimate how many nucleated cells each sample contained. To quantify the absolute abundance of each unique TCRbeta CDR3 rearrangement, sequence reads were collapsed and filtered. For each sample, productive Simpson clonality was calculated as the square root of Simpson's diversity index over productive rearrangements. The table comes from immuneACCESS by way of TCRdb, which keeps in-frame sequences with V and J called. Part of the clones is missing from these tables; in studies checked, under half for an unresolved V gene and the rest for unknown reasons. V, J and clone size derive from that table, while D and trimming were established from the DNA sequence. The sample data list some 190,000 clones, and 85% to 90% of these were observed just once. The top ten clones comprise around 1.5% of the sample.

The material sequenced was peripheral blood. The TCR originated in a man aged 18 to 35 with active or convalescent COVID-19. This receptor chain uses TRBV7-2 and TRBJ2-7; a stretch of 7 junction bases matches TRBD1. The DNA is TGTGCCAGCAGCCCTAAGCCGAGGACAGGAGGCGAGCAGTACTTC. Protein translation: CASSPKPRTGGEQYF.